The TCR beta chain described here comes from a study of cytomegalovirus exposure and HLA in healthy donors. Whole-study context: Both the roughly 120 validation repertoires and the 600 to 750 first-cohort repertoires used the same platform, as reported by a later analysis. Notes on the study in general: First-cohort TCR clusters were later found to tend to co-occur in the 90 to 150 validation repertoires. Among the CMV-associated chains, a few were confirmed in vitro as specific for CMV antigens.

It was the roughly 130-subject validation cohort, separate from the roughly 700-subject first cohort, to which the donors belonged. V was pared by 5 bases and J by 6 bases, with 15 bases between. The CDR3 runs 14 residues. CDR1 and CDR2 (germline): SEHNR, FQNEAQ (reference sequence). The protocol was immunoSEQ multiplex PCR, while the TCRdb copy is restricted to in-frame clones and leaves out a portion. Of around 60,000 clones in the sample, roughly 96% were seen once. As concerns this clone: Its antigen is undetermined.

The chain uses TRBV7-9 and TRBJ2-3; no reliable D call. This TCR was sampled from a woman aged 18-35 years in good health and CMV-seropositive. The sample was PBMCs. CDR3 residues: CASSLSLSGDTQYF. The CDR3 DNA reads TGTGCCAGCAGCCTCAGTCTATCCGGGGATACGCAGTATTTT.